This T cell receptor (beta chain) is from a study of blood T cell repertoires in COVID-19. Across the study: Whether acute or convalescent, the COVID-19 samples came from the United States, Italy and Spain. T cells, B-cell-depleted T cells, or PBMCs supplied cDNA or gDNA.

Deletions cut 4 bases from V and 0 bases from J, with 13 bases between. The germline V gene encodes CDR1 MNHNS and CDR2 SASEGT. CDR3 length equals 16 residues. Original processing notes: Researchers report that nucleated cell counts were estimated from reference gene primer amplification. Clones were sequenced by immunoSEQ multiplex PCR, and TCRdb holds only the in-frame ones, with some missing. V and J calls and clone size are as listed in that table; D and trimming were resolved from the DNA. Of 350,000 to 450,000 clones listed, more than 85% are singletons. Sequenced sample: peripheral blood. This clonotype was sampled from a human donor in a cohort sampled during active COVID-19. The chain joins TRBV6-1 to TRBJ1-5; a weak D match, TRBD1 (6 bases). The CDR3 here is CASSARTEYSNQPQHF. The CDR3 DNA is TGTGCCAGCAGTGCCCGGACAGAATATAGCAATCAGCCCCAGCATTTT.